The T cell receptor beta chain described here comes from a study of CD4 T cells in relation to SARS-CoV-2 and coronaviruses. The CDR3 sequence is 11 residues long. The germline V gene encodes CDR1 DFQATT and CDR2 SNEGSKA (reference sequence). The V gene end was trimmed by 6 bases and the J gene end by 3 bases; junction bases not matched to a gene: 2. Profiled with immunoSEQ multiplex PCR; TCRdb holds only in-frame clones, not every one. The sample consists of about 37,000 clones, roughly 85% of them appearing once. Sample: memory CD4+ T cells from PBMCs. The chain combines TRBV20-1 with TRBJ2-7; 7 nucleotides line up with TRBD1. The receptor's source is an adult with COVID-19. CDR3 protein: CSANRGYEQYF. CDR3 nucleotides: TGCAGTGCCAACAGGGGCTACGAGCAGTACTTC.